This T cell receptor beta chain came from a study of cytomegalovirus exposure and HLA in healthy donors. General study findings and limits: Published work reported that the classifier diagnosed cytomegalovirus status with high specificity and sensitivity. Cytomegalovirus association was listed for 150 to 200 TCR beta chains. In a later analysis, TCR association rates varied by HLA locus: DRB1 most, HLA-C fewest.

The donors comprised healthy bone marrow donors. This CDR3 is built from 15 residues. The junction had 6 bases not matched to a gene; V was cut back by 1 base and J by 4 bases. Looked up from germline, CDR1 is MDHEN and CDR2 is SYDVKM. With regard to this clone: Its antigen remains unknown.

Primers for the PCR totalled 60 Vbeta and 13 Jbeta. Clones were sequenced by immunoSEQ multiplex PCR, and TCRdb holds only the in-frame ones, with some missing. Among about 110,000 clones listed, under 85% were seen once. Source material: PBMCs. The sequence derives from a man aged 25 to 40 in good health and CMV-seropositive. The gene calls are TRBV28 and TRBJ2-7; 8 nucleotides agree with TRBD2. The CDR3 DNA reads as TGTGCCAGCAGTTTATATTTCACTAGCGGATACGAGCAGTACTTC. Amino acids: CASSLYFTSGYEQYF.